These 23 T cell receptor beta chains share one sample of origin, sequenced in a study of T cell repertoires in cytomegalovirus infection. TCRdb passed the reads through MiXCR, listing each CDR3 protein once. The sample yields over 300,000 distinct CDR3 sequences, roughly 9.5% seen once. The sample was PBMCs. The receptors shown here come from a human donor in good health (CMV status not recorded). Some clones in this sample may be carry-over from other donors' samples.

This clonotype was counted at least ten times. CDR3 residues: CASSLLGQNEKLFF. The DNA of the CDR3 is TGTGCCAGCAGCTTATTAGGACAGAATGAAAAACTGTTTTTT. This chain connects TRBV7-2 to TRBJ1-4, with D perhaps TRBD1 (6 bases). The germline CDR1 and CDR2 sequences are SGHTA and FQGNSA. CDR3 length: 14 residues. Trimming stripped 2 bases from V and 5 bases from J, with 9 bases between.

There are a few counts of this clonotype. The J gene is TRBJ2-7, the V gene TRBV28; a possible D gene is TRBD2 (6 bases). With 2 bases removed from V and 2 bases from J, the gap between germline ends came to 10 bases. From germline, CDR1 is MDHEN and CDR2 SYDVKM. This CDR3 is 14 amino acids long. CDR3 residues: CASSLAGITYEQYF. Here the CDR3 DNA reads TGTGCCAGCAGTTTAGCGGGGATAACCTACGAGCAGTACTTC. Full variable domain (missing parts from reference TRBV28 and TRBJ2-7): DVKVTQSSRYLVKRTGEKVFLECVQDMDHENMFWYRQDPGLGLRLIYFSYDVKMKEKGDIPEGYSVSREKKERFSLILESASTNQTSMYLCASSLAGITYEQYFGPGTRLTVT.

Points on this clonotype: A read error may produce the germline difference seen at one junction end. J is TRBJ2-7 and V is TRBV7-2; 9 nucleotides align to TRBD2. The CDR3 runs to 15 residues. From germline, CDR1 is SGHTA and CDR2 FQGNSA. CDR3 in DNA: TGTGCCAGCAGCTTGGGGGCGGGAGGGTCGAACGAGCAGAACTTC. Translated, it gives CASSLGAGGSNEQNF.

This clonotype occurred many times. This rearrangement joins TRBV7-7 to TRBJ2-5; D tentatively reads TRBD1 or TRBD2 (7 bases each). V was cut by 5 bases and J by 10 bases, with 23 bases left in between. The CDR3 runs 15 residues. Germline lookup yields CDR1 SSHAT and CDR2 FNYEAQ (reference sequence). The CDR3 sequence: CASSNSGTQGEGQYF. As DNA, the CDR3 is TGTGCCAGCAGCAACTCCGGGACCCAGGGGGAGGGCCAGTACTTC.

This clonotype was seen a few times. Written as DNA, the CDR3 is TGTGCCAGCACCCCCGGGACTAACCAAGAGACCCAGTACTTC. Translated, it gives CASTPGTNQETQYF. The chain combines TRBV7-4 with TRBJ2-5; 7 nucleotides align to TRBD2. The germline V gene encodes CDR1 SGHVT and CDR2 SQSDAQ. V was clipped by 7 bases and J by 0 bases; unmatched bases: 5. The CDR3 has 14 residues.

The sample holds many counts of this clonotype. V usage is TRBV28 and J usage is TRBJ2-1; 11 nucleotides align to TRBD2. The germline V gene has CDR1 MDHEN and CDR2 SYDVKM. This CDR3 is built from 16 residues. With 7 bases clipped from V and 0 bases from J, the junction kept 5 bases outside the gene matches. CDR3 coding DNA: TGTGCCAGCACGGCTAGCGGGGGGAGCTCCTACAATGAGCAGTTCTTC. Translated: CASTASGGSSYNEQFF.

This clonotype was counted between two and nine times. Here the CDR3 reads CASSPRIPDLNTEAFF. The DNA for the CDR3 is TGTGCCAGCTCACCAAGGATTCCGGACTTGAACACTGAAGCTTTCTTT. The chain uses TRBV18 and TRBJ1-1; D remains ambiguous. The V end lost 2 bases, the J end lost 0 bases, and 13 bases lay between the germline ends. CDR3 length equals 16 residues. Germline CDR1 KGHSH, CDR2 LQKENI.

This clonotype has at least ten counts. The genes are TRBV11-2 and TRBJ2-1, with 7 nucleotides matching TRBD1. The V and J ends lost 5 bases and 5 bases, in that order; junction bases with no gene match: 12. The germline CDR1 and CDR2 sequences are SGHAT and FQNNGV. The CDR3 consists of 16 residues. For the CDR3, the DNA is TGTGCCAGCAGCCACACGGACAGGAAAACTAACAATGAGCAGTTCTTC. The encoded protein is CASSHTDRKTNNEQFF.

This clonotype was observed a handful of times. The gene calls are TRBV20-1 and TRBJ1-3; 9 bases are a match to TRBD1. Germline V gene sequence: CDR1 DFQATT, CDR2 SNEGSKA (reference sequence). V trimming: 1 base; J trimming: 3 bases; junction bases outside the gene matches: 4. The CDR3 has 15 residues. The CDR3 nucleotides read TGCAGTGCTAGAGTTGGGACAGGGTATGGAAACACCATATATTTT. It translates to CSARVGTGYGNTIYF.

This clonotype was counted between two and nine times. The genes are TRBV6-2 or TRBV6-3 and TRBJ2-2; D perhaps matches TRBD2 (5 bases). Trimming took 5 bases from V and 3 from J, leaving 19 bases between them. CDR3 length equals 17 residues. In germline, CDR1 is MNHEY, CDR2 SVGEGT. The DNA of the CDR3 is TGTGCCAGCAGTGCGCGAGGGTTGGGGAGAGACACCGGGGAGCTGTTTTTT. Its protein is CASSARGLGRDTGELFF.

The rearrangement links TRBV28 to TRBJ1-5, with 10 bases aligning to TRBD1. The CDR3 covers 15 residues. V lost 4 bases to trimming and J lost 5 bases; unmatched junction nucleotides: 5. Germline CDR1 and CDR2: MDHEN and SYDVKM. CDR3 DNA: TGTGCCAGCAGTTCCCCCGGGACAGGGGATCAGCCCCAGCATTTT. This codes for CASSSPGTGDQPQHF.

This clonotype was counted ten times or more. The chain carries TRBV7-2 and TRBJ1-5, with 9 bases that match TRBD1. The CDR3 has 17 residues. Germline trimming cut 1 base from V and 2 bases from J; bases unmatched to any gene: 6. Germline V gives CDR1 SGHTA, CDR2 FQGNSA. The CDR3: CASSLGGTGRRNQPQHF. DNA of the CDR3: TGTGCCAGCAGCTTAGGTGGGACAGGGAGACGCAATCAGCCCCAGCATTTT.

This clonotype was observed many times. CDR3 coding DNA: TGTGCCAGTAGTGGGGACTACGAGCAGTACTTC. It is translated as CASSGDYEQYF. V is TRBV19 and J is TRBJ2-7; D gene uncertain. This CDR3 contains 11 residues. Germline-derived CDR1 and CDR2 are LNHDA and SQIVND (reference sequence). V was clipped by 5 bases and J by 3 bases, with 5 bases between them.

This rearrangement joins TRBV27 to TRBJ1-2; D not certain. Germline lookup yields CDR1 MNHEY and CDR2 SMNVEV (reference sequence). V lost 0 bases, J lost 6 bases, and 11 bases lay in between. The CDR3 spans 14 residues. The CDR3 DNA sequence: TGTGCCAGCAGTTTATCGGGCAGGAAGAATGGCTACACCTTC. Translated: CASSLSGRKNGYTF.

With regard to this clonotype: The CDR3 carries no conserved terminal phenylalanine or tryptophan, so it likely arises from a read error. CDR3 region: CASSPTGSLQETQYL. As DNA, the CDR3 is TGTGCCAGCAGCCCGACAGGGAGCCTTCAAGAGACCCAGTACCTC. The chain links TRBV7-2 to TRBJ2-5; TRBD1 aligns across 7 bases. Germline CDR1 reads SGHTA; CDR2 reads FQGNSA. The V and J ends lost 5 bases and 2 bases, in that order; junction bases with no gene match: 8. The CDR3 has 15 amino acids.

The sample holds a few counts of this clonotype. This chain joins TRBV10-2 and TRBJ2-3, with a tentative D call TRBD1 (5 bases). The ends were cut back, 3 bases at V and 4 bases at J, with 5 bases in the middle. Germline values: CDR1 WSHSY, CDR2 SAAADI. The CDR3 is 12 amino acids. The CDR3 is CASSEGADTQYF. DNA for the CDR3: TGCGCCAGCAGTGAAGGGGCAGATACGCAGTATTTT.

The chain couples TRBV19 to TRBJ1-5; 11 positions match TRBD1. CDR1 and CDR2 (germline): LNHDA, SQIVND (reference sequence). The CDR3 runs 16 residues. V lost 1 base to trimming and J lost 4 bases; unmatched junction nucleotides: 3. DNA for the CDR3: TGTGCCAGTAGTATAGCGGGGACAGGGGGTAATCAGCCCCAGCATTTT. As protein: CASSIAGTGGNQPQHF.

The table lists this clonotype with many counts. CDR3 coding DNA: TGTGCCAGCAGCTTAGTGGCAGGGGCACTCTACGAGCAGTACTTC. This encodes CASSLVAGALYEQYF. The chain carries TRBV7-6 and TRBJ2-7, with D possibly TRBD1 on 6 matching bases. Trimming removed 1 base at V and 3 bases at J, with 13 bases between. Germline-derived CDR1 and CDR2 are SGHVS and FNYEAQ. This CDR3 contains 15 residues.

This clonotype was seen many times. The V gene is TRBV7-6, the J gene TRBJ2-1; 11 bases fit TRBD2. The CDR3 length is 17 residues. Unmatched junction bases numbered 10, after V lost 3 bases and J lost 6 bases. Germline CDR1 is SGHVS and CDR2 is FNYEAQ. The CDR3 DNA reads as TGTGCCAGCAGCTTTTGGGGAACTAGCGGGAGCGGCAATGAGCAGTTCTTC. Translation gives CASSFWGTSGSGNEQFF.

This clonotype has at least ten counts. J is TRBJ2-1 and V is TRBV12-3 or TRBV12-4, with TRBD2 identical over 7 bases. V trimming: 3 bases; J trimming: 7 bases; junction bases outside the gene matches: 6. This CDR3 is 14 amino acids long. CDR3 nucleotides: TGTGCCAGCAGTTTCCAGACTAGCCCGAATGAGCAGTTCTTC. Its translation is CASSFQTSPNEQFF.

This clonotype was detected a few times. V and J are TRBV19 and TRBJ2-2, with TRBD1 as a possible D gene (6 bases). Germline assignment: CDR1 LNHDA and CDR2 SQIVND (reference sequence). The CDR3 length is 16 residues. Trimming removed 1 base from V and 0 bases from J, with 9 bases in between. The CDR3 sequence: CASSIGGGANTGELFF. The DNA for the CDR3 is TGTGCCAGTAGTATAGGAGGGGGAGCGAACACCGGGGAGCTGTTTTTT. The full variable domain, with the rest looked up from reference TRBV19 and TRBJ2-2, is DGGITQSPKYLFRKEGQNVTLSCEQNLNHDAMYWYRQDPGQGLRLIYYSQIVNDFQKGDIAEGYSVSREKKESFPLTVTSAQKNPTAFYLCASSIGGGANTGELFFGEGSRLTVL.

This CDR3 is CASCPDRGTEAFF. The CDR3 DNA sequence: TGTGCCAGCTGCCCGGACAGGGGCACTGAAGCTTTCTTT. This chain uses TRBV7-2 with TRBJ1-1; 9 bases match TRBD1. In germline, CDR1 is SGHTA, CDR2 FQGNSA. The CDR3 runs to 13 residues. J lost 4 bases, V lost 8 bases, and 5 bases had no gene match.

This clonotype has just a few counts. The chain carries TRBV7-9 and TRBJ1-5; D uncertain. CDR1 and CDR2 (germline): SEHNR, FQNEAQ (reference sequence). The CDR3 has 15 amino acids. V was clipped by 5 bases and J by 2 bases, with 13 bases between them. The CDR3 protein is CASSQPGSGNQPQHF. CDR3 DNA sequence: TGTGCCAGCAGCCAACCGGGTAGTGGCAATCAGCCCCAGCATTTT. The variable domain in full, completed from reference TRBV7-9 and TRBJ1-5, reads DTGVSQNPRHKITKRGQNVTFRCDPISEHNRLYWYRQTLGQGPEFLTYFQNEAQLEKSRLLSDRFSAERPKGSFSTLEIQRTEQGDSAMYLCASSQPGSGNQPQHFGDGTRLSIL.